The rows below give T cell receptor beta chains drawn from one sample of a study of blood T cell repertoires in COVID-19. Measured with immunoSEQ multiplex PCR; TCRdb has only the in-frame clones, and not every one. The repertoire holds more than 130,000 clones, with around 80% as singletons. Material: peripheral blood. The source of these receptors is a human donor in a cohort sampled during active COVID-19. The CDR3 runs from the conserved cysteine through the conserved F or W. D genes are given only for firm matches. Clone size appears in some rows only: once, few, many, or a class for an expanded clone.

size,J,V,D,CDR3,DNA
-,TRBJ2-5,TRBV11-3,-,CASSLGGVQETQYF,TGTGCCAGCAGCTTAGGCGGGGTACAAGAGACCCAGTACTTC
-,TRBJ2-3,TRBV5-5,TRBD2,CASSPPGRGGLDTQYF,TGTGCCAGCAGCCCCCCCGGGCGGGGGGGCCTGGATACGCAGTATTTT
-,TRBJ1-4,TRBV6-6,-,CASSGGLEKLFF,TGTGCCAGCAGTGGAGGGCTAGAAAAACTGTTTTTT
-,TRBJ2-6,TRBV18,-,CASSTLSNVLTF,TGTGCCAGCTCTACTTTAAGTAACGTCCTGACTTTC
-,TRBJ1-2,TRBV15,TRBD1,CATSSRTGAVGGYTF,TGTGCCACCAGCAGTAGGACAGGGGCGGTGGGCGGCTACACCTTC
few,TRBJ1-4,TRBV27,-,CASSKGLTHEKLFF,TGTGCCAGCAGTAAGGGACTAACTCATGAAAAACTGTTTTTT
few,TRBJ2-7,TRBV3-1/TRBV3-2,TRBD1,CASSQTGDEQYF,TGTGCCAGCAGCCAAACAGGGGACGAGCAGTACTTC
-,TRBJ2-3,TRBV4-1,-,CASSQDVNRYTDTQYF,TGCGCCAGCAGCCAAGATGTAAACAGGTACACAGATACGCAGTATTTT
-,TRBJ2-2,TRBV7-9,TRBD2,CASTAAGGPNTGELFF,TGTGCCAGCACCGCGGCGGGGGGACCGAACACCGGGGAGCTGTTTTTT
-,TRBJ2-5,TRBV28,TRBD2,CASSFETSGVKETQYF,TGTGCCAGCAGTTTTGAGACTAGCGGGGTAAAAGAGACCCAGTACTTC
-,TRBJ1-5,TRBV7-8,TRBD1,CASSYSGTGISQPQHF,TGTGCCAGCAGCTACTCCGGGACAGGGATAAGTCAGCCCCAGCATTTT
-,TRBJ2-3,TRBV14,TRBD2,CASSPAGFDTQYF,TGTGCCAGCAGCCCAGCGGGGTTCGATACGCAGTATTTT
-,TRBJ1-3,TRBV18,-,CASSLDTYTIYF,TGTGCCAGCTCTCTTGACACTTACACCATATATTTT
-,TRBJ1-1,TRBV7-3,TRBD1,CASSPLTGDRTEAFF,TGTGCCAGCAGCCCCCTAACAGGGGATCGGACTGAAGCTTTCTTT
once,TRBJ1-5,TRBV19,-,CATHRTGIGDQPQHF,TGTGCCACCCACCGCACAGGGATTGGGGATCAGCCCCAGCATTTT
-,TRBJ2-7,TRBV12-3/TRBV12-4,-,CASGPSPAYEQYF,TGTGCCAGCGGCCCTAGCCCCGCATACGAGCAGTACTTC
many,TRBJ1-6,TRBV5-6,TRBD1,CASSPQGQGGSPLHF,TGTGCCAGCAGCCCCCAGGGACAGGGGGGTTCACCCCTCCACTTT
-,TRBJ2-2,TRBV11-3,TRBD1,CASSLASGGVPGELFF,TGTGCCAGCAGCTTAGCCTCAGGGGGCGTTCCCGGGGAGCTGTTTTTT
-,TRBJ2-3,TRBV5-1,TRBD2,CASSLAALAGEGDTQYF,TGCGCCAGCAGCTTGGCCGCCCTAGCGGGGGAAGGGGATACGCAGTATTTT
-,TRBJ2-5,TRBV2,-,CASSELRGQETQYF,TGTGCCAGCAGTGAATTGCGGGGTCAAGAGACCCAGTACTTC
once,TRBJ1-2,TRBV10-2,TRBD1,CASSGTGNPSNYGYTF,TGCGCCAGCAGTGGGACAGGGAATCCCTCTAACTATGGCTACACCTTC
once,TRBJ2-2,TRBV2,-,CASRPSGAGELFF,TGTGCCAGCAGGCCCAGTGGTGCCGGGGAGCTGTTTTTT
-,TRBJ1-3,TRBV20-1,-,CSASRSGNTIYF,TGCAGTGCTAGTCGCTCTGGAAACACCATATATTTT
few,TRBJ1-1,TRBV20-1,TRBD1,CSAQRQGTAFF,TGCAGTGCTCAGAGACAGGGCACGGCTTTCTTT
-,TRBJ2-3,TRBV5-1,TRBD1,CASSLAGQTLSTDTQYF,TGCGCCAGCAGCTTGGCGGGACAGACCTTAAGCACAGATACGCAGTATTTT
-,TRBJ2-3,TRBV5-6,TRBD2,CASSGTSGGITDTQYF,TGTGCCAGCAGCGGTACTAGCGGGGGGATCACAGATACGCAGTATTTT
-,TRBJ1-3,TRBV4-2,-,CASSQDGGIQDTIYF,TGTGCCAGCAGCCAAGATGGGGGCATCCAGGACACCATATATTTT
-,TRBJ1-2,TRBV29-1,-,CSVGNRQGPSNYGYTF,TGCAGCGTCGGAAACCGTCAGGGCCCTTCTAACTATGGCTACACCTTC
-,TRBJ1-2,TRBV9,-,CASRLEEGANYGYTF,TGTGCCAGCAGGCTTGAGGAGGGTGCTAACTATGGCTACACCTTC
once,TRBJ1-2,TRBV13,-,CASSSGRTPGLYGYTF,TGTGCCAGCAGCTCTGGAAGGACTCCGGGCCTCTATGGCTACACCTTC
-,TRBJ2-3,TRBV21-1,-,CASSGPLAGGVDTQYF,TGTGCCAGCAGCGGACCACTAGCGGGGGGCGTAGATACGCAGTATTTT
-,TRBJ2-3,TRBV9,TRBD2,CASSVVASGALPTQYF,TGTGCCAGCAGCGTAGTTGCTAGCGGGGCCCTACCAACGCAGTATTTT
-,TRBJ1-1,TRBV28,-,CASKLRQAEAFF,TGTGCCAGCAAACTTCGACAGGCTGAAGCTTTCTTT
-,TRBJ1-2,TRBV6-1,TRBD1,CASSDGGQDVYGYTF,TGTGCCAGCAGTGATGGGGGACAGGACGTCTATGGCTACACCTTC
-,TRBJ2-3,TRBV5-3,TRBD2,CARSPPINGKIAGGTDTQYF,TGTGCCAGAAGCCCTCCCATTAACGGAAAAATAGCGGGAGGCACAGATACGCAGTATTTT
-,TRBJ2-7,TRBV6-2/TRBV6-3,TRBD1,CASSRNRGTRGHEQYF,TGTGCCAGCAGCCGAAACAGGGGCACGCGAGGTCACGAGCAGTACTTC
-,TRBJ1-6,TRBV18,TRBD1,CASSRDRVENSPLHF,TGTGCCAGCTCTCGAGACAGGGTGGAAAATTCACCCCTCCACTTT
-,TRBJ1-6,TRBV18,-,CASSPVGQGPGSPLHF,TGTGCCAGCTCACCAGTGGGGCAGGGTCCGGGTTCACCCCTCCACTTT
-,TRBJ2-1,TRBV7-3,-,CAPNTGDEQFF,TGTGCCCCCAACACGGGGGATGAGCAGTTCTTC
-,TRBJ1-4,TRBV18,-,CASSPYSLATNEKLFF,TGTGCCAGCTCACCCTACTCCCTTGCAACTAATGAAAAACTGTTTTTT
once,TRBJ2-2,TRBV7-2,-,CASNPEGTGELFF,TGTGCCAGCAACCCAGAGGGTACCGGGGAGCTGTTTTTT
-,TRBJ2-1,TRBV25-1,-,CASSEYINEQFF,TGTGCCAGCAGTGAATATATAAATGAGCAGTTCTTC
-,TRBJ2-1,TRBV6-2/TRBV6-3,TRBD1,CASSYHTGTGSSYNEQFF,TGTGCCAGCAGTTACCATACAGGGACAGGGTCTTCCTACAATGAGCAGTTCTTC
-,TRBJ2-2,TRBV11-3,-,CASSLGHLNTGELFF,TGTGCCAGCAGCTTGGGACACTTGAACACCGGGGAGCTGTTTTTT
-,TRBJ2-3,TRBV7-2,-,CASSAEGDTQYF,TGTGCCAGCAGCGCCGAGGGTGATACGCAGTATTTT